A single TCR beta chain is shown here with its context. As yet, its antigen is unknown. The PCR made use of 60 Vbeta and 13 Jbeta primers. Generated by immunoSEQ multiplex PCR, the TCRdb table keeps only in-frame clones and is missing some. The table records roughly 150,000 clones, 75% to 90% of them present only once. The CDR3 totals 16 residues. Deletions cut 6 bases from V and 8 bases from J, with 26 bases between. The germline V gene encodes CDR1 SGHRS and CDR2 YFSETQ. These data come from a study of cytomegalovirus exposure and HLA in healthy donors. Study-wide results and caveats: An Asian-associated ancestry cluster reportedly showed fewer N-insertions than the roughly 670-donor mean in a later analysis. In terms of immune exposure information, only CMV serostatus was available.

The chain combines TRBV5-1 with TRBJ1-2, with D tentatively TRBD1 (5 bases). The clonotype comes from a woman aged 18 to 35 in good health and CMV-seronegative. Input material: PBMCs. The CDR3 protein is CASNTNGGDHRSGYTF. CDR3 coding DNA: TGCGCCAGCAACACCAACGGGGGGGACCACCGGTCAGGCTACACCTTC.